The 26 T cell receptor beta chains presented below share a single source sample, sequenced in a study of T cell responses to AZD1222 COVID-19 vaccine (dated by TCRdb to about 2021). Explained via the paper, the time point label denotes: baseline before first vaccination. The protocol used for the library was the immunoSEQ multiplex PCR assay. The clones in this table, taken by TCRdb from immuneACCESS, are in-frame only. Not every clone is retained; where verified, under half of the shortfall comes from an unresolved V gene, and the cause of the rest is unknown. Present in this sample are under 150,000 clones, roughly 92% of which were seen just once. The top ten constitute roughly 5% of the sample. The material sequenced was peripheral blood, taken on day 0 of AZD1222 vaccination. The source is an adult in good health.

The V gene is TRBV5-1, the J gene TRBJ1-2, with 10 bases fitting TRBD1. The trim removed 4 bases at V and 8 bases at J, leaving 8 bases unmatched. The CDR3 covers 14 residues. Germline loops: CDR1 SGHRS, CDR2 YFSETQ. The CDR3 DNA follows: TGCGCCAGCAGCGTCGGGGGACAGGGGCAAGGCTACACCTTC. Protein product: CASSVGGQGQGYTF.

A note on this clone: The junction departs from germline at one end; a sequencing error may be responsible. The chain carries TRBV28 and TRBJ2-5, with a tentative D call TRBD2 (6 bases). Germline CDR1 MDHEN, CDR2 SYDVKM. The CDR3 runs to 16 residues. The CDR3 loop is CASSGRGWKVEGHHDF. In DNA form, the CDR3 reads TGTGCCAGCAGCGGCCGGGGGTGGAAGGTTGAGGGGCATCATGACTTC.

The chain recombines TRBV19 with TRBJ1-1; D is unresolved. Germline CDR1 and CDR2: LNHDA and SQIVND (reference sequence). The CDR3 is 14 residues long. The ends were cut back, 1 base at V and 4 bases at J, with 10 bases in the middle. The CDR3 sequence is CASSIGSYGTEAFF. CDR3 coding DNA: TGTGCCAGTAGTATAGGGAGCTACGGCACTGAAGCTTTCTTT.

This sequence joins TRBV27 and TRBJ2-7, with 11 bases that match TRBD1. V was pared by 3 bases and J by 6 bases, with 1 base of the junction left unmatched. Per germline, CDR1 MNHEY and CDR2 SMNVEV (reference sequence). The CDR3 loop spans 13 amino acids. The CDR3 DNA sequence: TGTGCCAGCAGTTTTGGGACAGGGGGCGAGCAGTACTTC. Amino acids: CASSFGTGGEQYF.

The chain carries TRBV28 and TRBJ2-7; 12 bases align to TRBD2. The CDR3 totals 18 residues. V was pared by 3 bases and J by 0 bases, with 9 bases of the junction left unmatched. Germline V CDR1 and CDR2: MDHEN, SYDVKM. The DNA of the CDR3 is TGTGCCAGCAGTTTTCCCGGACTAGCGGGAAGGGGCTCCTACGAGCAGTACTTC. Its protein is CASSFPGLAGRGSYEQYF.

The chain is built from TRBV5-4 and TRBJ1-2; D ambiguous. The germline V and J ends were trimmed by 2 bases and 7 bases, with 6 bases remaining between them. This CDR3 has 11 residues. CDR1 and CDR2 from the germline V gene are SGHNT and YYREEE (reference sequence). CDR3 in amino acids: CASSFLFGYTF. In nucleotides, the CDR3 is TGTGCCAGCAGCTTTCTGTTTGGCTACACCTTC.

The chain combines TRBV28 with TRBJ1-5; D remains ambiguous. Germline assignment: CDR1 MDHEN and CDR2 SYDVKM. CDR3 length: 14 amino acids. The V end was cut by 6 bases, the J end by 2 bases, with 11 bases between. The CDR3, as DNA: TGTGCCAGCAGGGGAAATGGTGGCAATCAGCCCCAGCATTTT. Amino acid sequence: CASRGNGGNQPQHF. The whole variable domain, remainder taken from reference TRBV28 and TRBJ1-5, is DVKVTQSSRYLVKRTGEKVFLECVQDMDHENMFWYRQDPGLGLRLIYFSYDVKMKEKGDIPEGYSVSREKKERFSLILESASTNQTSMYLCASRGNGGNQPQHFGDGTRLSIL.

The chain combines TRBV7-2 with TRBJ1-5, with 10 bases that match TRBD1. Germline trimming cut 5 bases from V and 4 bases from J; bases unmatched to any gene: 5. The CDR3 is 15 amino acids. The germline V gene has CDR1 SGHTA and CDR2 FQGNSA. CDR3 DNA: TGTGCCAGCAGCAGGGGACAGGGGTTAAATCAGCCCCAGCATTTT. Residues: CASSRGQGLNQPQHF.

This clone has a single count. This rearrangement joins TRBV3-1 (or the pseudogene TRBV3-2) to TRBJ2-3, with no clear D. In germline, CDR1 is LGHDT, CDR2 YNNKEL (reference sequence). V lost 5 bases, J lost 1 base, and 10 bases lay in between. There are 14 residues in the CDR3. The CDR3 DNA follows: TGTGCCAGCAGCTGGTCGGGTCGCACAGATACGCAGTATTTT. Amino acid sequence: CASSWSGRTDTQYF.

This clone ranks as medium-sized (0.01 to 0.1%). The chain links TRBV7-9 to TRBJ2-5, with 10 bases that match TRBD2. The ends lost 5 bases at V and 2 bases at J; junction bases unmatched: 2. Germline V lookup: CDR1 SEHNR, CDR2 FQNEAQ (reference sequence). This CDR3 comprises 14 residues. The CDR3 DNA sequence: TGTGCCAGCAGCATACTAGCGGGACAAGAGACCCAGTACTTC. This translates into CASSILAGQETQYF.

This clone was detected only a few times. This chain uses TRBV2 with TRBJ2-1; TRBD2 aligns across 16 bases. With 6 bases clipped from V and 3 bases from J, the junction kept 14 bases outside the gene matches. Germline CDR1 SNHLY, CDR2 FYNNEI. The CDR3 totals 20 residues. The DNA for the CDR3 is TGTGCCAGCAGGAAAGCGGGACTAGCGGGAGGGCGTTTTAGCTACAATGAGCAGTTCTTC. Its translation: CASRKAGLAGGRFSYNEQFF. Full variable domain (missing parts from reference TRBV2 and TRBJ2-1): EPEVTQTPSHQVTQMGQEVILRCVPISNHLYFYWYRQILGQKVEFLVSFYNNEISEKSEIFDDQFSVERPDGSNFTLKIRSTKLEDSAMYFCASRKAGLAGGRFSYNEQFFGPGTRLTVL.

This chain joins TRBV18 and TRBJ1-6; no reliable D call. Germline-derived CDR1 and CDR2 are KGHSH and LQKENI. V lost 6 bases and J 6 bases, leaving 6 bases between the germline ends. The CDR3 covers 12 residues. The CDR3 DNA reads as TGTGCCAGCTCCGGCAGTAATTCACCCCTCCACTTT. Translated, it gives CASSGSNSPLHF.

The chain links TRBV7-9 to TRBJ2-2; TRBD2 matches 7 bases. CDR3 length: 17 residues. CDR1 is SEHNR, CDR2 FQNEAQ, per germline (reference sequence). After removal of 7 bases from V and 1 base from J, the junction contained 12 bases not matched to a gene. CDR3 loop: CASTHWGLLRNTGELFF. The CDR3 region has the DNA TGTGCCAGCACCCATTGGGGACTACTTAGGAACACCGGGGAGCTGTTTTTT.

The rearrangement uses TRBV5-1 and TRBJ1-3; TRBD1 agrees at 7 bases. The CDR3 is 16 amino acids. J was trimmed by 4 bases and V by 6 bases; bases with no gene match: 13. Germline V gene data show CDR1 as SGHRS and CDR2 as YFSETQ. The CDR3 coding sequence is TGCGCCAGCACTAGGACAGGCCAGACCTGGGGAAACACCATATATTTT. It translates to CASTRTGQTWGNTIYF.

The genes are TRBV5-1 and TRBJ2-7; 8 bases agree with TRBD2. V lost 2 bases and J lost 0; bases outside the gene matches: 4. The V gene's germline CDR1 is SGHRS and CDR2 YFSETQ. This CDR3 contains 15 residues. CDR3 sequence reads: CASSFFSGSSYEQYF. CDR3 in DNA: TGCGCCAGCAGCTTCTTCAGCGGGAGCTCCTACGAGCAGTACTTC.

The CDR3 region has the DNA TGTGCCAGCAGCCAACGGACAGGGGGCATAGACACTGAAGCTTTCTTT. Its protein product is CASSQRTGGIDTEAFF. The chain has TRBV7-8 and TRBJ1-1; 11 bases agree with TRBD1. In germline, CDR1 is SGHVS, CDR2 FQNEAQ. V gave up 5 bases and J gave up 3 bases; unmatched junction bases: 8. The CDR3 spans 16 residues.

A single count supports this clone. This chain joins TRBV7-9 and TRBJ1-2; no reliable D call. V was clipped by 6 bases and J by 0 bases, with 14 bases between them. Germline V lookup: CDR1 SEHNR, CDR2 FQNEAQ (reference sequence). CDR3 length: 15 amino acids. The CDR3, as DNA: TGTGCCAGCAGTGACTCGACGGCAGCTAACTATGGCTACACCTTC. Its translation is CASSDSTAANYGYTF.

The chain joins TRBV7-9 to TRBJ2-5; D might be TRBD2 (6 bases). The V gene lost 2 bases and the J gene lost 1 base, with 17 bases spanning the gap. The germline V gene has CDR1 SEHNR and CDR2 FQNEAQ (reference sequence). The CDR3 is made up of 17 amino acids. The CDR3 sequence is CASSLRRERAFQETQYF. CDR3 coding DNA: TGTGCCAGCAGCTTACGGAGGGAGAGGGCCTTCCAAGAGACCCAGTACTTC.

This chain uses TRBV28 with TRBJ2-7; weak D call: TRBD2 (6 bases). The CDR3 contains 15 residues. Germline lookup yields CDR1 MDHEN and CDR2 SYDVKM. V was clipped by 5 bases and J by 2 bases, with 16 bases between them. Written as DNA, the CDR3 is TGTGCCAGCAGTATCCCCGGGGGTCTACCCTACGAGCAGTACTTC. Residues: CASSIPGGLPYEQYF.

The sample holds one count of this clone. The chain recombines TRBV7-2 with TRBJ2-7, with D perhaps being TRBD1 or TRBD2 (5 bases each). This CDR3 is built from 14 residues. V was trimmed by 1 base and J by 6 bases, leaving 13 bases between them. The germline gives CDR1 SGHTA, CDR2 FQGNSA. CDR3 in DNA: TGTGCCAGCAGCTTAGTAGGTCAAGGGACCGAGCAGTACTTC. It translates to CASSLVGQGTEQYF.

The genes are TRBV6-5 and TRBJ1-5; TRBD1 is a possible D gene (6 bases). V was shortened by 6 bases and J by 1 base, with 10 bases between the two germline ends. The V gene's germline CDR1 is MNHEY and CDR2 SVGAGI. This CDR3 contains 14 residues. The CDR3 region has the DNA TGTGCCAGCAGCCCGGGACAAAGCAATCAGCCCCAGCATTTT. It codes for CASSPGQSNQPQHF.

This rearrangement joins TRBV2 to TRBJ2-1; 12 bases match TRBD2. CDR1 is SNHLY and CDR2 is FYNNEI in the germline V gene. V dropped 8 bases and J dropped 4; count of bases not matched to a gene: 0. The CDR3 length is 13 residues. In DNA, the CDR3 is TGTGCCAGCGGGACTAGCGGGTACAATGAGCAGTTCTTC. Its translation: CASGTSGYNEQFF.

This chain links TRBV14 with TRBJ2-7, with 8 nucleotides matching TRBD1. The CDR3 covers 15 residues. Germline V gives CDR1 SGHDN, CDR2 FVKESK. J lost 7 bases, V lost 0 bases, and 8 bases had no gene match. CDR3 region: CASSQDVQGAMEQYF. CDR3 bases: TGTGCCAGCAGCCAAGATGTCCAGGGGGCGATGGAGCAGTACTTC.

CDR3 coding DNA: TGCGCCAGCAGCCAGGGACTAGCGGGGATCTACGAGCAGTACTTC. Its protein product is CASSQGLAGIYEQYF. This rearrangement joins TRBV4-1 to TRBJ2-7; 13 positions match TRBD2. J lost 3 bases, V lost 3 bases, and 2 bases had no gene match. The CDR3 sequence is 15 residues long. Germline lookup yields CDR1 MGHRA and CDR2 YSYEKL.

This clone was detected only once. The chain is built from TRBV2 and TRBJ2-3; 10 nucleotides agree with TRBD2. V gave up 5 bases and J gave up 1 base; unmatched junction bases: 3. CDR1 SNHLY and CDR2 FYNNEI come from the germline V gene. This CDR3 region has 15 residues. The CDR3 DNA reads TGTGCCAGCAGTCGAAGCGGGGGGGGCACAGATACGCAGTATTTT. It translates to CASSRSGGGTDTQYF. The full variable domain, rest sourced from reference TRBV2 and TRBJ2-3, is EPEVTQTPSHQVTQMGQEVILRCVPISNHLYFYWYRQILGQKVEFLVSFYNNEISEKSEIFDDQFSVERPDGSNFTLKIRSTKLEDSAMYFCASSRSGGGTDTQYFGPGTRLTVL.

The chain links TRBV3-1 (or the pseudogene TRBV3-2) to TRBJ1-1; a weak D match, TRBD1 (5 bases). The CDR3 loop spans 12 amino acids. Germline CDR1 and CDR2: LGHDT and YNNKEL (reference sequence). V was shortened by 3 bases and J by 11 bases, with 13 bases between the two germline ends. The CDR3 here is CASSHETARAFF. DNA for the CDR3: TGTGCCAGCAGCCACGAGACAGCAAGGGCTTTCTTT.